The sequence of this TCR beta chain was determined in a study of regulatory T cells in long-lasting Graves disease. With iRepertoire HTBI primers and Arm-PCR of CDR3 regions, TCR beta libraries were built. MiXCR, run by TCRdb on the multiplex PCR reads, gives a single entry per CDR3 protein. The table records 360,000 or so distinct CDR3 sequences, around 17% of them present only once. The CDR3 consists of 17 residues. V lost 8 bases to trimming and J lost 0 bases, with 21 bases between them. Germline loops: CDR1 SNHLY, CDR2 FYNNEI. The table lists this clonotype with a count of one. This may arise from a read error, as a much more abundant clone is one base away. The time point denotes: newly diagnosed GD, antithyroid drugs for less than 3 months. PBMC RNA was the source of the TCR library. The sample was also reused in another study, on T cells in Graves' hyperthyroidism and ophthalmopathy.

V gene TRBV2 combines with J gene TRBJ2-3; D may be TRBD1 (5 bases). The receptor was derived from a man aged 40-50 years with Graves disease. Sequenced here: peripheral blood mononuclear cells (PBMCs), sampled at new diagnosis, from a patient treated with antithyroid drugs. In DNA form, the CDR3 reads TGTGCCAGCGGTAAGGGGTCCAGGACCGCTAGCACAGATACGCAGTATTTT. Amino acids: CASGKGSRTASTDTQYF.